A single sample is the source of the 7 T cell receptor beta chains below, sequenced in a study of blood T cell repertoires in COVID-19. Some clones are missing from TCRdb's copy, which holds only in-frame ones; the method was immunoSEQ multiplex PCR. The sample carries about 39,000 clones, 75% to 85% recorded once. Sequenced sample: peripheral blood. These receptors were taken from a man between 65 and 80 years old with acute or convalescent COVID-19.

In DNA form, the CDR3 reads TGTGCCAGTAGTCCTCGACAGGGGGCAACAGCCAGCGAGCAGTACTTC. It translates to CASSPRQGATASEQYF. V gene TRBV19 combines with J gene TRBJ2-7; 10 bases are a match to TRBD1. CDR1 LNHDA and CDR2 SQIVND come from the germline V gene (reference sequence). V trimming: 5 bases; J trimming: 6 bases; junction bases outside the gene matches: 13. This CDR3 contains 16 residues.

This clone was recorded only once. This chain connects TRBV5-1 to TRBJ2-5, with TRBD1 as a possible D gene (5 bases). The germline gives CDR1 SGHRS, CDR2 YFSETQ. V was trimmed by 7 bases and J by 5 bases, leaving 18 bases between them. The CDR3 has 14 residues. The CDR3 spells CASGASRVGETQYF. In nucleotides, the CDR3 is TGCGCCAGCGGGGCCTCCAGGGTAGGGGAGACCCAGTACTTC.

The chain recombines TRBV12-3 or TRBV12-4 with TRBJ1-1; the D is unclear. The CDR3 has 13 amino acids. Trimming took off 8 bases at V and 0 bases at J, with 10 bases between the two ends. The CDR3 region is CASVGVVNTEAFF. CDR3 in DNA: TGTGCCAGCGTGGGCGTCGTGAACACTGAAGCTTTCTTT.

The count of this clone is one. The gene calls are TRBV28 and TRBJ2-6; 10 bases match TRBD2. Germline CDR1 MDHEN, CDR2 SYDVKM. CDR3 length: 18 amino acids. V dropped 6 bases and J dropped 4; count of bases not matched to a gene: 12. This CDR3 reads CASSLLAGRTDGANVLTF. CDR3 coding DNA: TGTGCCAGCAGCCTACTAGCGGGAAGGACGGACGGGGCCAACGTCCTGACTTTC.

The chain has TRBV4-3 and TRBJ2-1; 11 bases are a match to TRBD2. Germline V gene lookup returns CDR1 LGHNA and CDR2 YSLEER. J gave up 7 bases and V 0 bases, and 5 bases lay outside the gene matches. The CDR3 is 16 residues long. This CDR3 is CASSQDWLAGGNEQFF. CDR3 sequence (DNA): TGCGCCAGCAGCCAAGATTGGCTAGCGGGGGGAAATGAGCAGTTCTTC.

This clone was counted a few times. The chain's CDR3 is CASSHTGFPYNEQFF. The DNA for the CDR3 is TGTGCCAGCAGTCACACCGGGTTCCCTTACAATGAGCAGTTCTTC. The chain has TRBV3-1 (or the pseudogene TRBV3-2) and TRBJ2-1; no clear D. The CDR3 sequence is 15 residues long. Trimming cost V 6 bases and J 4 bases, with 16 bases left between them. Germline V gene lookup returns CDR1 LGHDT and CDR2 YNNKEL (reference sequence).

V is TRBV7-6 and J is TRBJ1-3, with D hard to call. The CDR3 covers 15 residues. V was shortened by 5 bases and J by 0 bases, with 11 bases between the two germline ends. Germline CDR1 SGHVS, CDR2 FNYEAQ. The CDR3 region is CASSPGGRSGNTIYF. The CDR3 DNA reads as TGTGCCAGCAGCCCCGGAGGGCGCTCTGGAAACACCATATATTTT.